This entry features one T cell receptor beta chain sequence. No antigen is known for it. Researchers ran the PCR with 60 Vbeta and 13 Jbeta primers. TCRdb's table, derived via immunoSEQ multiplex PCR, lists solely in-frame clones and lacks some. The sample has roughly 150,000 clones, around 80% seen once. The data were taken from a study of cytomegalovirus exposure and HLA in healthy donors. CDR3 length equals 17 residues. Germline assignment: CDR1 SGHTA and CDR2 FQGNSA. Trimming shortened V by 5 bases and J by 5 bases, and 19 bases separated the two germline ends. Whole-study results and caveats: Within the data, a cluster of highly shared sequence variants was likely a sequencing artifact. Association of a missense DCLRE1C variant with TCR beta V- and J-gene trimming was reported in a later analysis.

V is TRBV7-2 and J is TRBJ1-6; perhaps TRBD1 as D (5 bases). The sample taken for sequencing was PBMCs. The sequence derives from a man aged 40-49 years in good health and CMV-seropositive. For the CDR3, the DNA is TGTGCCAGCAGCATCATTACAGGCCTCCCCCATAATTCACCCCTCCACTTT. Protein product: CASSIITGLPHNSPLHF.